Following are 15 T cell receptor beta chains from one sample sequenced in a study of preoperative IRX-2 immunotherapy in early breast cancer. Generated by immunoSEQ multiplex PCR, the TCRdb table keeps only in-frame clones and is missing some. The sample has over 35,000 clones, 85% to 95% seen once. The treatment here: preoperative locoregional IRX-2 cytokine immunotherapy. Material: tumor tissue, obtained after IRX-2 immunotherapy. These receptors all stem from a human donor with breast cancer.

The rearrangement links TRBV28 to TRBJ2-3, with TRBD2 matching over 14 bases. Per the germline V gene, CDR1 is MDHEN and CDR2 is SYDVKM. J lost 8 bases, V lost 5 bases, and 12 bases had no gene match. The CDR3 is made up of 17 amino acids. DNA of the CDR3: TGTGCCAGCAGTGAGACTAGCGGGAGGGCCTTTTTTGCTACGCAGTATTTT. It specifies CASSETSGRAFFATQYF.

The rearrangement uses TRBV5-1 and TRBJ2-7; D may be TRBD1 (5 bases). Germline lookup yields CDR1 SGHRS and CDR2 YFSETQ. CDR3 length: 14 residues. V was shortened by 5 bases and J by 2 bases, with 14 bases between the two germline ends. The CDR3, as DNA: TGCGCCAGCAGTAACATGGGGCTTGCCTACGAGCAGTACTTC. Protein product: CASSNMGLAYEQYF.

This clone was recorded once. The chain joins TRBV7-2 to TRBJ2-7, with D possibly being TRBD1 (5 bases). CDR3 length: 15 amino acids. Germline V lookup: CDR1 SGHTA, CDR2 FQGNSA. With 1 base removed from V and 1 base from J, the gap between germline ends came to 11 bases. The chain's CDR3 is CASSLVGAQSYEQYF. CDR3 in DNA: TGTGCCAGCAGCTTAGTAGGGGCCCAATCCTACGAGCAGTACTTC.

The gene calls are TRBV19 and TRBJ2-5, with TRBD1 identical over 8 bases. CDR1 is LNHDA, CDR2 SQIVND, per germline (reference sequence). The CDR3 has 15 amino acids. The V and J ends lost 7 bases and 5 bases, in that order; junction bases with no gene match: 12. The CDR3 bases are TGTGCCAGTACGGTCCGGACAGGGAGTGTCGAGACCCAGTACTTC. Protein: CASTVRTGSVETQYF.

The rearrangement joins TRBV10-2 to TRBJ2-1; D is unresolved. The germline V gene encodes CDR1 WSHSY and CDR2 SAAADI. V was shortened by 2 bases and J by 4 bases, with 3 bases between the two germline ends. The CDR3 runs to 12 residues. As DNA, the CDR3 is TGCGCCAGCAGTGAGGGTTACAATGAGCAGTTCTTC. Translated, it gives CASSEGYNEQFF.

This clone is a singleton in its sample. V is TRBV29-1 and J is TRBJ2-1; 7 bases fit TRBD2. The CDR3 has 10 amino acids. Germline V gene lookup returns CDR1 SQVTM and CDR2 ANQGSEA. CDR3: CTGGSSEQFF. The CDR3 region has the DNA TGCACCGGGGGGTCGTCTGAGCAGTTCTTC.

J is TRBJ1-6 and V is TRBV18; D is unclear. Germline V CDR1 and CDR2: KGHSH, LQKENI. This CDR3 has 14 residues. V shed 3 bases and J shed 6 bases, with 9 bases lying between them. The CDR3 nucleotides read TGTGCCAGCTCACCGGGCCAGACTAATTCACCCCTCCACTTT. Translation: CASSPGQTNSPLHF.

The V and J genes are TRBV5-1 and TRBJ1-1; the D is unclear. The V end lost 1 base, the J end lost 1 base, and 5 bases lay between the germline ends. The length of the CDR3 is 13 residues. CDR1 and CDR2 from the germline V gene are SGHRS and YFSETQ. The CDR3 sequence is CASSLYRNTEAFF. CDR3 sequence (DNA): TGCGCCAGCAGCTTGTACAGGAACACTGAAGCTTTCTTT.

The CDR3 region is CASSLGQYNQPQHF. The CDR3 DNA reads TGTGCCAGCAGCTTAGGACAGTACAATCAGCCCCAGCATTTT. V and J are TRBV7-9 and TRBJ1-5; the D gene is possibly TRBD1 (5 bases). V was cut by 1 base and J by 3 bases, with 7 bases left in between. CDR1 SEHNR and CDR2 FQNEAQ come from the germline V gene (reference sequence). This CDR3 comprises 14 residues. The full variable domain, its missing parts supplied by reference TRBV7-9 and TRBJ1-5, is DTGVSQNPRHKITKRGQNVTFRCDPISEHNRLYWYRQTLGQGPEFLTYFQNEAQLEKSRLLSDRFSAERPKGSFSTLEIQRTEQGDSAMYLCASSLGQYNQPQHFGDGTRLSIL.

The V gene is TRBV6-4, the J gene TRBJ2-7; D tentatively reads TRBD1 or TRBD2 (6 bases each). V was pared by 6 bases and J by 6 bases, with 21 bases between. This CDR3 has 15 amino acids. The germline V gene has CDR1 MRHNA and CDR2 SNTAGT. CDR3: CASRLRGQVYGEQYF. The DNA of the CDR3 is TGTGCCAGCAGACTACGGGGGCAGGTCTACGGCGAGCAGTACTTC.

In its sample, this clone was seen once. This chain joins TRBV5-1 and TRBJ1-4; 7 bases line up with TRBD1. The CDR3 has 15 residues. Germline-derived CDR1 and CDR2 are SGHRS and YFSETQ. Trimming cost V 4 bases and J 5 bases; bases outside gene matches: 8. Written as DNA, the CDR3 is TGCGCCAGCAGCATTCGACAGGGTATAAATGAAAAACTGTTTTTT. Translation: CASSIRQGINEKLFF.

This chain joins TRBV19 and TRBJ1-1, with a tentative D call TRBD1 (5 bases). Germline V gene data show CDR1 as LNHDA and CDR2 as SQIVND (reference sequence). Trimming took off 2 bases at V and 1 base at J, with 8 bases between the two ends. This CDR3 has 14 amino acids. DNA for the CDR3: TGTGCCAGTAGTATATCGGGGCCGAACACTGAAGCTTTCTTT. Protein: CASSISGPNTEAFF.

This clone was seen only once. The chain's CDR3 is CASSSRGLAFHEQFF. CDR3 coding DNA: TGTGCCAGCAGCTCCCGCGGACTAGCTTTCCATGAGCAGTTCTTC. This sequence joins TRBV7-8 and TRBJ2-1, with 8 bases matching TRBD2. V lost 4 bases and J lost 8; bases outside the gene matches: 10. Germline loops: CDR1 SGHVS, CDR2 FQNEAQ. This CDR3 contains 15 residues.

CDR3 in DNA: TGTGCCAGCTCCAGGAACACCGGGGAGCTGTTTTTT. Translating it yields CASSRNTGELFF. This chain uses TRBV2 with TRBJ2-2; D unresolved. CDR3 length: 12 residues. Germline values: CDR1 SNHLY, CDR2 FYNNEI. With 8 bases removed from V and 1 base from J, the gap between germline ends came to 5 bases.

The chain links TRBV4-2 to TRBJ2-2; TRBD2 matches at 13 bases. The V and J ends lost 3 bases and 9 bases, in that order; junction bases with no gene match: 10. Per the germline V gene, CDR1 is LGHNA and CDR2 is YNFKEQ. The CDR3 covers 17 residues. The CDR3 is CASSHHPGLAGFRELFF. CDR3 bases: TGTGCCAGCAGCCACCATCCGGGACTAGCGGGATTCAGGGAGCTGTTTTTT.